This T cell receptor (beta chain) was identified in a study of blood T cell repertoires in COVID-19. The CDR3 extends over 16 amino acids. Per germline, CDR1 SNHLY and CDR2 FYNNEI. Trimming cost V 11 bases and J 0 bases, with 19 bases left between them. Some clones are missing from TCRdb's copy, which holds only in-frame ones; the method was immunoSEQ multiplex PCR. The sample includes around 220,000 clones, around nine tenths of them seen just once. The sequencing sample was made of PBMCs or T cells enriched from blood (not recorded which). The chain carries TRBV2 and TRBJ2-2; D unresolved. This receptor was obtained from a woman aged 18 to 35 who had recovered from COVID-19. The CDR3: CACRRRSAANTGELFF. The CDR3 DNA reads TGTGCCTGCCGGCGGCGTTCAGCAGCGAACACCGGGGAGCTGTTTTTT.